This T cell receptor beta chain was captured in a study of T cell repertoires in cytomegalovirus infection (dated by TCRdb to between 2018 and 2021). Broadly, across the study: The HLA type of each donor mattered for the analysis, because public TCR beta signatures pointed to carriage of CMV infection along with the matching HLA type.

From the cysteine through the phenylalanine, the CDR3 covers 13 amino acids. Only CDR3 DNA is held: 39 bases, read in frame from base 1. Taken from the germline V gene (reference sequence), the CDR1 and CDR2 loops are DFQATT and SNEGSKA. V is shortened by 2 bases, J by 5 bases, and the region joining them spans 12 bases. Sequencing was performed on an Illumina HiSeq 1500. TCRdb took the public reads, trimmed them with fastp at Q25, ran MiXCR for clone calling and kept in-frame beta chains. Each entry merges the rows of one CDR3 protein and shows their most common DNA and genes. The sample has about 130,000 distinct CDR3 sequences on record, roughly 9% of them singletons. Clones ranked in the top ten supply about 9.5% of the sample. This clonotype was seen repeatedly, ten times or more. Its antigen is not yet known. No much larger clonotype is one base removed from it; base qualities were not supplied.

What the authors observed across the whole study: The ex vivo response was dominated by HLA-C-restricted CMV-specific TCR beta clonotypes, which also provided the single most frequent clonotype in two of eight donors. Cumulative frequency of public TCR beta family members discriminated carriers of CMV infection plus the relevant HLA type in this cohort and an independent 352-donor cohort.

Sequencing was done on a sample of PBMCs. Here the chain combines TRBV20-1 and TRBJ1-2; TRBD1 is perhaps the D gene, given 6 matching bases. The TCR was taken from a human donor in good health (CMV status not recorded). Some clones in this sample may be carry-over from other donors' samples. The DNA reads TGCAGTGCTAGATACCCAGGGGAGTATGGCTACACCTTC. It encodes CSARYPGEYGYTF.